This TCR beta chain was identified in a study of CD8 T cells in Susac syndrome. Trimming at V came to 3 bases and at J to 9 bases, leaving 15 bases not matched to a gene. This CDR3 is 16 amino acids long. The V gene's germline CDR1 is SGDLS and CDR2 YYNGEE. After extraction with the RNeasy kit, roughly 0.45 to 1 ug of the RNA was reverse transcribed using random hexamers. From the immunoSEQ multiplex PCR reads, TCRdb called clonotypes with MiXCR, one entry per CDR3 protein. The profile covers around 190,000 distinct CDR3 sequences, with roughly 94% appearing a single time and 0.12% taken by the ten largest.

The gene calls are TRBV9 and TRBJ2-7; 10 bases are shared with TRBD1. The sequence was obtained from a human donor with Susac syndrome. The sequenced material came from CD4+ T cells from PBMCs. CDR3 sequence reads: CASSAAGGTGVFAQYF. For the CDR3, the DNA is TGTGCCAGCAGCGCAGCCGGTGGGACAGGGGTCTTTGCGCAGTACTTC.